Below, 30 T cell receptor beta chains from the same sample are listed, as sequenced in a study of healthy donors' naive CD4 and CD8 T cells. Each TCR library used approximately 500 ng of total RNA and a linear amplification protocol. TCRdb passed the reads through MiXCR, listing each CDR3 protein once. Of about 180,000 distinct CDR3 sequences listed, around 74% are singletons. Sequencing was carried out using naive CD4+ and CD8+ T cells sorted from blood, pooled from several donors. The receptors here all came from a pool of human donors in good health; the sample pools cells from several healthy donors.

J is TRBJ1-2 and V is TRBV29-1; D is ambiguous. This CDR3 region has 17 residues. Trimming stripped 0 bases from V and 0 bases from J, with 17 bases between. Germline CDR1 is SQVTM and CDR2 is ANQGSEA. This CDR3 reads CSVEEKQVHVPNYGYTF. The CDR3 region has the DNA TGCAGCGTTGAAGAGAAGCAGGTCCACGTCCCTAACTATGGCTACACCTTC.

For the CDR3, the DNA is TGTGCCATCAGTGATACAGATACGCAGTATTTT. Translation gives CAISDTDTQYF. The rearrangement links TRBV10-3 to TRBJ2-3; the D is unclear. The germline V gene has CDR1 ENHRY and CDR2 SYGVKD. The CDR3 loop spans 11 amino acids. Trimming removed 3 bases at V and 3 bases at J, with 1 base between.

This chain uses TRBV29-1 with TRBJ2-3; 8 nucleotides line up with TRBD1. From germline, CDR1 is SQVTM and CDR2 ANQGSEA. Germline trimming cut 7 bases from V and 1 base from J; bases unmatched to any gene: 4. The CDR3 extends over 13 amino acids. The CDR3 DNA follows: TGCAGCGCAGCGACAGGGGGCACAGATACGCAGTATTTT. Its translation: CSAATGGTDTQYF.

J is TRBJ1-1 and V is TRBV6-5, with 12 bases aligning to TRBD1. This CDR3 region has 16 residues. V gave up 0 bases and J gave up 4 bases; unmatched junction bases: 3. Germline V gene lookup returns CDR1 MNHEY and CDR2 SVGAGI. The CDR3 coding sequence is TGTGCCAGCAGTTACTCCGGGGGACAGGGGGCCACTGAAGCTTTCTTT. Translated: CASSYSGGQGATEAFF.

The chain is built from TRBV30 and TRBJ2-1; TRBD2 matches 7 bases. The CDR3 sequence is 14 residues long. Losses at the gene ends were 1 base for V and 8 bases for J; bases not matched to a gene: 8. From germline, CDR1 is GTSNPN and CDR2 SVGIG (reference sequence). CDR3 sequence (DNA): TGTGCCTGGAGTGCATGGCGGGAGATCGATGAGCAGTTCTTC. It yields the protein CAWSAWREIDEQFF. Filled out from reference TRBV30 and TRBJ2-1, the complete variable domain reads SQTIHQWPATLVQPVGSPLSLECTVEGTSNPNLYWYRQAAGRGLQLLFYSVGIGQISSEVPQNLSASRPQDRQFILSSKKLLLSDSGFYLCAWSAWREIDEQFFGPGTRLTVL.

The genes are TRBV20-1 and TRBJ2-7; D remains ambiguous. Trimming stripped 5 bases from V and 3 bases from J, with 11 bases between. CDR1 is DFQATT and CDR2 is SNEGSKA in the germline V gene (reference sequence). CDR3 length: 12 amino acids. The CDR3: CSALFGIYEQYF. DNA for the CDR3: TGCAGTGCTTTATTCGGTATCTACGAGCAGTACTTC.

This clonotype was picked up a small number of times. The V gene is TRBV6-6, the J gene TRBJ2-7; TRBD1 might be the D (5 bases). Trimming took off 3 bases at V and 3 bases at J, with 12 bases between the two ends. CDR3 length equals 14 residues. Germline V gene sequence: CDR1 MNHNY, CDR2 SVGAGI (reference sequence). The CDR3 DNA reads as TGTGCCAGCAGTTATGGGCAGGGTGGCTACGAGCAGTACTTC. Its protein is CASSYGQGGYEQYF.

The chain uses TRBV19 and TRBJ2-2; no definite D call. The V end was cut by 8 bases, the J end by 6 bases, with 7 bases between. Germline assignment: CDR1 LNHDA and CDR2 SQIVND (reference sequence). The CDR3 consists of 11 residues. CDR3 protein: CASFISGELFF. CDR3 bases: TGTGCCAGTTTCATCTCCGGGGAGCTGTTTTTT. Looking up the rest from reference TRBV19 and TRBJ2-2 gives the full variable domain: DGGITQSPKYLFRKEGQNVTLSCEQNLNHDAMYWYRQDPGQGLRLIYYSQIVNDFQKGDIAEGYSVSREKKESFPLTVTSAQKNPTAFYLCASFISGELFFGEGSRLTVL.

The chain recombines TRBV24-1 with TRBJ2-2; D possibly matches TRBD1 or TRBD2 (5 bases each). This CDR3 is built from 14 residues. Germline V gives CDR1 KGHDR, CDR2 SFDVKD. With 7 bases removed from V and 0 bases from J, the gap between germline ends came to 8 bases. The CDR3 here is CATRRGPNTGELFF. Here the CDR3 DNA reads TGTGCCACCAGGAGGGGCCCGAACACCGGGGAGCTGTTTTTT.

This clonotype turned up a few times. The J gene is TRBJ2-3, the V gene TRBV12-3 or TRBV12-4; the D gene is possibly TRBD2 (5 bases). Trimming removed 5 bases from V and 2 bases from J, with 14 bases in between. The CDR3 consists of 15 residues. CDR3 residues: CASSRYHRDTDTQYF. The CDR3 nucleotides are TGTGCCAGCAGTAGGTACCACCGGGACACAGATACGCAGTATTTT.

This chain links TRBV4-3 with TRBJ2-1; TRBD1 is a possible D gene (5 bases). In germline, CDR1 is LGHNA, CDR2 YSLEER. The V end was cut by 0 bases, the J end by 12 bases, with 12 bases between. The CDR3 extends over 13 amino acids. The CDR3 DNA reads TGCGCCAGCAGCCAAGAGTTGACAGTGCCGCAGTTCTTC. This sequence encodes CASSQELTVPQFF.

The count of this clonotype is one. V gene TRBV29-1 combines with J gene TRBJ1-1; TRBD1 matches at 9 bases. Trimming removed 5 bases from V and 1 base from J; junction bases left unmatched: 14. Per the germline V gene, CDR1 is SQVTM and CDR2 is ANQGSEA. The CDR3 is made up of 17 amino acids. CDR3 sequence reads: CSVHTSHRGPWNTEAFF. CDR3 nucleotide sequence: TGCAGCGTTCATACCTCCCACAGGGGGCCCTGGAACACTGAAGCTTTCTTT. Full variable domain (remainder filled in from reference TRBV29-1 and TRBJ1-1): SAVISQKPSRDICQRGTSLTIQCQVDSQVTMMFWYRQQPGQSLTLIATANQGSEATYESGFVIDKFPISRPNLTFSTLTVSNMSPEDSSIYLCSVHTSHRGPWNTEAFFGQGTRLTVV.

This clonotype was seen a handful of times. This chain uses TRBV29-1 with TRBJ1-1; D is uncertain. The CDR3 contains 14 residues. The V gene's germline CDR1 is SQVTM and CDR2 ANQGSEA. Between the trimmed V and J ends, which lost 3 bases and 1 base, there was a span of 12 bases. The CDR3 loop is CSVDPEGTNTEAFF. DNA for the CDR3: TGCAGCGTTGACCCGGAGGGTACGAACACTGAAGCTTTCTTT. Looking up the rest from reference TRBV29-1 and TRBJ1-1 gives the full variable domain: SAVISQKPSRDICQRGTSLTIQCQVDSQVTMMFWYRQQPGQSLTLIATANQGSEATYESGFVIDKFPISRPNLTFSTLTVSNMSPEDSSIYLCSVDPEGTNTEAFFGQGTRLTVV.

The chain combines TRBV29-1 with TRBJ1-2; D gene uncertain. The germline CDR1 and CDR2 sequences are SQVTM and ANQGSEA. The CDR3 spans 14 residues. Trimming pared 3 bases from V and 0 bases from J, leaving 11 bases between. CDR3 nucleotide sequence: TGCAGCGTTGAGAGGCGGATCTCTAACTATGGCTACACCTTC. Translation gives CSVERRISNYGYTF.

The chain employs TRBV11-3 and TRBJ1-6, with D unclear. There are 14 residues in the CDR3. In germline, CDR1 is SGHNT, CDR2 YENEEA. Trimming removed 1 base from V and 10 bases from J, with 11 bases in between. In nucleotides, the CDR3 is TGTGCCAGCAGCTTAGTGTCCTCTATGTCACCCCTCCACTTT. It yields the protein CASSLVSSMSPLHF.

The rearrangement links TRBV29-1 to TRBJ2-5; D not resolved. Germline CDR1 is SQVTM and CDR2 is ANQGSEA. Deletions cut 2 bases from V and 5 bases from J, with 9 bases between. This CDR3 has 12 residues. The CDR3 DNA reads TGCAGCGTTGAAATCTACGGGGAGACCCAGTACTTC. This sequence encodes CSVEIYGETQYF.

This clonotype turned up a few times. The V gene is TRBV29-1, the J gene TRBJ1-2, with D unresolved. The germline gives CDR1 SQVTM, CDR2 ANQGSEA. The CDR3 has 11 residues. The germline V and J ends were trimmed by 2 bases and 13 bases, with 14 bases remaining between them. DNA for the CDR3: TGCAGCGTTGAAAGAGGTTTTGACTGCACCTTC. Its protein is CSVERGFDCTF.

The V and J genes are TRBV29-1 and TRBJ1-4; D is uncertain. CDR1 is SQVTM, CDR2 ANQGSEA, per germline. V was trimmed by 4 bases and J by 0 bases, leaving 6 bases between them. The CDR3 sequence is 13 residues long. This CDR3 reads CSVGSATNEKLFF. CDR3 nucleotide sequence: TGCAGCGTTGGAAGTGCAACTAATGAAAAACTGTTTTTT. The whole variable domain, filled in from reference TRBV29-1 and TRBJ1-4, reads SAVISQKPSRDICQRGTSLTIQCQVDSQVTMMFWYRQQPGQSLTLIATANQGSEATYESGFVIDKFPISRPNLTFSTLTVSNMSPEDSSIYLCSVGSATNEKLFFGSGTQLSVL.

This clonotype has only a few counts. This chain uses TRBV11-2 with TRBJ2-3, with 8 bases fitting TRBD1. CDR1 is SGHAT, CDR2 FQNNGV, per germline. The CDR3 runs to 15 residues. The V gene end was trimmed by 4 bases and the J gene end by 1 base; junction bases not matched to a gene: 4. CDR3 bases: TGTGCCAGCAGCTCGGACAGGGAAGGCACAGATACGCAGTATTTT. It translates to CASSSDREGTDTQYF.

This clonotype was seen only once. The J gene is TRBJ2-3, the V gene TRBV7-9; the D call may be TRBD1 or TRBD2 (5 bases each). The germline V gene has CDR1 SEHNR and CDR2 FQNEAQ (reference sequence). This CDR3 has 14 residues. Trimming removed 5 bases from V and 4 bases from J, with 13 bases in between. The CDR3 spells CASSPTRGADTQYF. The DNA of the CDR3 is TGTGCCAGCAGCCCCACAAGGGGAGCAGATACGCAGTATTTT.

The gene calls are TRBV29-1 and TRBJ2-7; 9 bases match TRBD1. Losses at the gene ends were 1 base for V and 7 bases for J; bases not matched to a gene: 11. Germline V gene lookup returns CDR1 SQVTM and CDR2 ANQGSEA. The CDR3 loop spans 15 amino acids. CDR3 nucleotides: TGCAGCGTTGAAGGAGTCAGACAGGGGGTGGGAGAGCAGTACTTC. This gives the protein CSVEGVRQGVGEQYF.

This clonotype was seen once. The chain couples TRBV2 to TRBJ2-7; 7 bases are shared with TRBD1. V gave up 6 bases and J gave up 0 bases; unmatched junction bases: 8. From germline, CDR1 is SNHLY and CDR2 FYNNEI. The CDR3 extends over 15 amino acids. CDR3 sequence reads: CASRDPDRVSYEQYF. Written as DNA, the CDR3 is TGTGCCAGCAGGGACCCTGACAGGGTCTCCTACGAGCAGTACTTC.

In its sample, this clonotype was seen once. This chain links TRBV29-1 with TRBJ1-1; tentatively, D is TRBD1 (5 bases). The length of the CDR3 is 12 residues. Trimming cost V 6 bases and J 0 bases, with 8 bases left between them. CDR1 is SQVTM, CDR2 ANQGSEA, per germline. The CDR3 is CSVGTMNTEAFF. CDR3 nucleotide sequence: TGCAGCGTGGGGACCATGAACACTGAAGCTTTCTTT.

The chain links TRBV27 to TRBJ2-7; D might be TRBD2 (5 bases). Germline-derived CDR1 and CDR2 are MNHEY and SMNVEV (reference sequence). This CDR3 has 16 amino acids. Trimming removed 5 bases at V and 0 bases at J, with 17 bases between. The CDR3 DNA reads TGTGCCAGCAGTCCTGTCCACGGAGGAATCTCCTACGAGCAGTACTTC. Translated: CASSPVHGGISYEQYF.

The rearrangement links TRBV6-2 or TRBV6-3 to TRBJ2-7; no definite D call. V was trimmed by 1 base and J by 3 bases, leaving 7 bases between them. The germline V gene encodes CDR1 MNHEY and CDR2 SVGEGT. The length of the CDR3 is 13 residues. The CDR3 nucleotides read TGTGCCAGCAGTTACTTCGCAGTCTACGAGCAGTACTTC. This gives the protein CASSYFAVYEQYF.

The chain joins TRBV27 to TRBJ2-3; a possible D gene is TRBD2 (6 bases). The V and J ends lost 3 bases and 4 bases respectively, with 11 bases between them. This CDR3 spans 14 amino acids. Germline V gene data show CDR1 as MNHEY and CDR2 as SMNVEV (reference sequence). CDR3 nucleotide sequence: TGTGCCAGCAGTTTCCGGCCGGGAGCAGATACGCAGTATTTT. As protein: CASSFRPGADTQYF.

The V call is TRBV10-3, the J call TRBJ1-5, with D possibly TRBD1 on 6 matching bases. The CDR3 is 14 residues long. The V gene's germline CDR1 is ENHRY and CDR2 SYGVKD. The V end was cut by 3 bases, the J end by 3 bases, with 9 bases between. The chain's CDR3 is CAISDRDTNQPQHF. The DNA for the CDR3 is TGTGCCATCAGTGACCGGGACACCAATCAGCCCCAGCATTTT.

V and J are TRBV20-1 and TRBJ1-1; D unclear. Germline CDR1 DFQATT, CDR2 SNEGSKA (reference sequence). The CDR3 sequence is 13 residues long. Trimming cost V 3 bases and J 1 base, with 9 bases left between them. CDR3 in DNA: TGCAGTGCTAGTCCGGACGGGAACACTGAAGCTTTCTTT. Translation gives CSASPDGNTEAFF.

This chain connects TRBV19 to TRBJ2-1; 10 nucleotides match TRBD2. The V gene's germline CDR1 is LNHDA and CDR2 SQIVND (reference sequence). V was clipped by 0 bases and J by 8 bases; unmatched bases: 10. This CDR3 region has 17 residues. The DNA of the CDR3 is TGTGCCAGTAGTATAGACCTACTAGCGGGAAGAGTGTATGAGCAGTTCTTC. This translates into CASSIDLLAGRVYEQFF.

The rearrangement links TRBV27 to TRBJ2-1, with a tentative D call TRBD2 (5 bases). The CDR3 loop spans 14 amino acids. Trimming removed 5 bases at V and 1 base at J, with 9 bases between. Germline V lookup: CDR1 MNHEY, CDR2 SMNVEV (reference sequence). CDR3 coding DNA: TGTGCCAGCAGTGTTCGCGGGTCCTACAATGAGCAGTTCTTC. Protein sequence: CASSVRGSYNEQFF.